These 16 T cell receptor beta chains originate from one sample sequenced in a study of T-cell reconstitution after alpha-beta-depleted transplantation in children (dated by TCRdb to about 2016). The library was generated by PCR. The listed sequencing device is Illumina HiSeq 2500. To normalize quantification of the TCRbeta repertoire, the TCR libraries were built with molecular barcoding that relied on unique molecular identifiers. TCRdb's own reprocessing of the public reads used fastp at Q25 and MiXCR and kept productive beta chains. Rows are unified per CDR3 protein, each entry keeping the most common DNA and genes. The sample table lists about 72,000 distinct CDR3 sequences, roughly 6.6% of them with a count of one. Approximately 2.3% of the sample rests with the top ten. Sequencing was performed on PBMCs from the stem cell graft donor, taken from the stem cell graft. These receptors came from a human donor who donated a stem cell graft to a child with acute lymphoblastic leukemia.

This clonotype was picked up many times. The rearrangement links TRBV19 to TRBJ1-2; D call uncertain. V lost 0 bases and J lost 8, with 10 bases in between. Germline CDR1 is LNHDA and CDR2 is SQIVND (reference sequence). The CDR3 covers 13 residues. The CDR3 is CASSIDPRQGYTF. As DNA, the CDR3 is TGTGCCAGTAGTATAGACCCAAGGCAAGGCTACACCTTC.

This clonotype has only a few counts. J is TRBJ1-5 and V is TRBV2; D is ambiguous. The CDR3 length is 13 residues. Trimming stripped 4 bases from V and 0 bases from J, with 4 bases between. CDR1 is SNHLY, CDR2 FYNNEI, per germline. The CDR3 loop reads CASSVFSNQPQHF. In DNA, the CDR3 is TGTGCCAGCAGTGTGTTTAGCAATCAGCCCCAGCATTTT.

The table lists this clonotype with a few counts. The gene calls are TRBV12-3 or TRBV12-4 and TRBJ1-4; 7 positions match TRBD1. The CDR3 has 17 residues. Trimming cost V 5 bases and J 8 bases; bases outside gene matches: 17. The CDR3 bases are TGTGCCAGCAGTCCCCCTCGGACAGGCCCGTTAGGGGAAAAACTGTTTTTT. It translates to CASSPPRTGPLGEKLFF.

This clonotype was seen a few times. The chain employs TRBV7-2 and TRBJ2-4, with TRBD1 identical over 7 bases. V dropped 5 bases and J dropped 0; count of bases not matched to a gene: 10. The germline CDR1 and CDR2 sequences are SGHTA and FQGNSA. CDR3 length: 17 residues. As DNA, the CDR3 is TGTGCCAGCAGCCCCCAGACAGGGAACGGAGCCAAAAACATTCAGTACTTC. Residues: CASSPQTGNGAKNIQYF.

In nucleotides, the CDR3 is TGCAGTGCTAGAGATGTGAGGGTATATGGCTACACCTTC. Its protein is CSARDVRVYGYTF. V gene TRBV20-1 combines with J gene TRBJ1-2; D gene ambiguous. Trimming took 0 bases from V and 5 from J, leaving 10 bases between them. The length of the CDR3 is 13 residues. Germline assignment: CDR1 DFQATT and CDR2 SNEGSKA (reference sequence).

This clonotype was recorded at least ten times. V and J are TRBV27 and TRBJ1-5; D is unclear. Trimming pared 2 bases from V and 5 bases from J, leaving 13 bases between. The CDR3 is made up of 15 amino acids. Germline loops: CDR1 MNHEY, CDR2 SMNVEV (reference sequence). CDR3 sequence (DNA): TGTGCCAGCAGTTTACTTGGAATGCGGGATCAGCCCCAGCATTTT. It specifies CASSLLGMRDQPQHF.

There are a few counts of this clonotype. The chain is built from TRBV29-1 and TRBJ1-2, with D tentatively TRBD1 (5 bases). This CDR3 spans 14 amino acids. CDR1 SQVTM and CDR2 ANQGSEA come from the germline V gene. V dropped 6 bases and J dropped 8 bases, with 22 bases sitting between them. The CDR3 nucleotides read TGCAGCGTGGAAAGAACAGTCAGGGTTGGCGGCTACACCTTC. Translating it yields CSVERTVRVGGYTF.

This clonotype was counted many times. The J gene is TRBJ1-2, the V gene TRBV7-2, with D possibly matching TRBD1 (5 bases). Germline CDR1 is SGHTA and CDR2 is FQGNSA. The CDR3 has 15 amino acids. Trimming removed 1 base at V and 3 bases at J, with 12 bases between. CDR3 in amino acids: CASSLDPGRYYGYTF. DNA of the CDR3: TGTGCCAGCAGCTTAGATCCGGGGCGATACTATGGCTACACCTTC.

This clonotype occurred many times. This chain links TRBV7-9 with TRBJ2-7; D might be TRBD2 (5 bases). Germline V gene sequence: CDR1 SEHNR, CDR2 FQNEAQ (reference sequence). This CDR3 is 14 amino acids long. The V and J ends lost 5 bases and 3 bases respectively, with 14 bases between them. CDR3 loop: CASSTRTGFYEQYF. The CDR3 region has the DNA TGTGCCAGCAGCACTCGGACTGGATTCTACGAGCAGTACTTC.

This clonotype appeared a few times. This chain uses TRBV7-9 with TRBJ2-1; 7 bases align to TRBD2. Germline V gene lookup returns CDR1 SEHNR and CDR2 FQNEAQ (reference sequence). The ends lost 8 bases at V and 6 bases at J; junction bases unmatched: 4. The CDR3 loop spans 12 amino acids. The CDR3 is CASAERGNEQFF. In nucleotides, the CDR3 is TGTGCCAGCGCTGAGCGGGGCAATGAGCAGTTCTTC.

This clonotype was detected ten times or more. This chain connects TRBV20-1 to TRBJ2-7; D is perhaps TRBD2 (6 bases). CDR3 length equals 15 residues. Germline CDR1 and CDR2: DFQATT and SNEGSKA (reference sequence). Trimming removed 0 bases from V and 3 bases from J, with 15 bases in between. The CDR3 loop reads CSAREPREVSYEQYF. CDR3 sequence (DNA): TGCAGTGCTAGAGAACCCAGGGAGGTAAGCTACGAGCAGTACTTC.

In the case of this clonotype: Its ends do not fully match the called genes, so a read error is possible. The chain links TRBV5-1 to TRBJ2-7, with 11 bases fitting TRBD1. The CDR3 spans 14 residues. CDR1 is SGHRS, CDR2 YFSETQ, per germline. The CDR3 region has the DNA TGCGCCAGCAGCTTTGGACAGGGGGCTTACGGGCAGTACTTC. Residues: CASSFGQGAYGQYF.

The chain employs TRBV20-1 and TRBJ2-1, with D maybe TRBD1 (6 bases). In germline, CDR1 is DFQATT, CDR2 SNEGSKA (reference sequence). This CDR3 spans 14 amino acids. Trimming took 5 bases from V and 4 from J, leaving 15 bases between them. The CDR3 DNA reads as TGCAGTGCTCCGGACAGATCGAAATACAATGAGCAGTTCTTC. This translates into CSAPDRSKYNEQFF.

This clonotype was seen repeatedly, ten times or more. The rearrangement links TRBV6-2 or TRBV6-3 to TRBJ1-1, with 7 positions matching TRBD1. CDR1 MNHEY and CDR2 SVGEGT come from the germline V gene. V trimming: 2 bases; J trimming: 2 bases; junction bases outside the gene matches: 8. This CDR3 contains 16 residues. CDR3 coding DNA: TGTGCCAGCAGTTACGAAAGGGGACAGTTTAACACTGAAGCTTTCTTT. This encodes CASSYERGQFNTEAFF.

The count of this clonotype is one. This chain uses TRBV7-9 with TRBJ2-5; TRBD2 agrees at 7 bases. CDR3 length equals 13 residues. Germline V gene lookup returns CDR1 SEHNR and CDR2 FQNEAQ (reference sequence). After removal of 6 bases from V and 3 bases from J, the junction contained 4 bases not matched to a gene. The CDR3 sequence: CASRGLGKETQYF. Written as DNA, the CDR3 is TGTGCCAGCAGAGGACTAGGGAAAGAGACCCAGTACTTC. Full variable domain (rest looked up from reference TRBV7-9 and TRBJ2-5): DTGVSQNPRHKITKRGQNVTFRCDPISEHNRLYWYRQTLGQGPEFLTYFQNEAQLEKSRLLSDRFSAERPKGSFSTLEIQRTEQGDSAMYLCASRGLGKETQYFGPGTRLLVL.

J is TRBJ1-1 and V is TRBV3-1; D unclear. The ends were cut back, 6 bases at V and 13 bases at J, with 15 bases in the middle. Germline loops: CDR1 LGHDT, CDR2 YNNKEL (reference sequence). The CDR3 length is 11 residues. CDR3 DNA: TGTGCCAGCAGTGCCGGACGTCTTCTTTTCTTT. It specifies CASSAGRLLFF.